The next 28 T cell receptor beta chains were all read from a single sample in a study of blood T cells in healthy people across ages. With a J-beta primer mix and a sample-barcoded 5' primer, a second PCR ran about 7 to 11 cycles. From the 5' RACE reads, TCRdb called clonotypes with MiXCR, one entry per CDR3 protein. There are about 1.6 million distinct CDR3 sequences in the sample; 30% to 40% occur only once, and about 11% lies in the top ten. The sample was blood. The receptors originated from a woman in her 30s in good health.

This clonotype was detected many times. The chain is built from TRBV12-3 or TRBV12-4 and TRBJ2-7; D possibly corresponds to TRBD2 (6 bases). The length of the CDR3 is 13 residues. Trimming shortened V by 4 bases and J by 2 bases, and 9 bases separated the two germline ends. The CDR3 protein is CASSSPGAYEQYF. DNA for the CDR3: TGTGCCAGCAGTTCCCCGGGGGCCTACGAGCAGTACTTC.

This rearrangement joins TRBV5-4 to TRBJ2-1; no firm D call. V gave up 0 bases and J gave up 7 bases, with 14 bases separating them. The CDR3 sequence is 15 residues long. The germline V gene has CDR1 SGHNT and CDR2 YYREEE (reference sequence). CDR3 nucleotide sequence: TGTGCCAGCAGCTTGGCGAGTACACCATTTAATGAGCAGTTCTTC. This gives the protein CASSLASTPFNEQFF.

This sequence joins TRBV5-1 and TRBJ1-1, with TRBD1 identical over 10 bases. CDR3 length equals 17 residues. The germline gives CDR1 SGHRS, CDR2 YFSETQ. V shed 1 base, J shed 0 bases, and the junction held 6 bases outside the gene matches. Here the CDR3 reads CASSLKGQGTLNTEAFF. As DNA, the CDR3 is TGCGCCAGCAGCTTGAAGGGACAGGGGACCTTGAACACTGAAGCTTTCTTT. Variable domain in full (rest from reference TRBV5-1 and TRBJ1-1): KAGVTQTPRYLIKTRGQQVTLSCSPISGHRSVSWYQQTPGQGLQFLFEYFSETQRNKGNFPGRFSGRQFSNSRSEMNVSTLELGDSALYLCASSLKGQGTLNTEAFFGQGTRLTVV.

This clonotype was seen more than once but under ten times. The CDR3 sequence: CASSKGTGANYGYTF. CDR3 nucleotides: TGCGCCAGCAGCAAGGGGACAGGAGCTAACTATGGCTACACCTTC. The rearrangement uses TRBV5-1 and TRBJ1-2; 8 nucleotides align to TRBD1. Germline V gives CDR1 SGHRS, CDR2 YFSETQ. After removal of 4 bases from V and 0 bases from J, the junction contained 5 bases not matched to a gene. CDR3 length: 15 residues.

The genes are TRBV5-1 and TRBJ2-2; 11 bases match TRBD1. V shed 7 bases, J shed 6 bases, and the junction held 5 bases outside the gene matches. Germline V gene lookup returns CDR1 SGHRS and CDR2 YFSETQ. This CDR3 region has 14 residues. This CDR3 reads CASYGTGGAGELFF. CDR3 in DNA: TGCGCCAGCTATGGGACAGGGGGTGCCGGGGAGCTGTTTTTT.

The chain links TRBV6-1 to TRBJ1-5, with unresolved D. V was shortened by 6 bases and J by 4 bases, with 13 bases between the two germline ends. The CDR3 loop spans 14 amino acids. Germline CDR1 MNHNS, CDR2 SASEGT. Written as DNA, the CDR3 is TGTGCCAGCAGGGAGGACGGTGAGAATCAGCCCCAGCATTTT. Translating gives CASREDGENQPQHF.

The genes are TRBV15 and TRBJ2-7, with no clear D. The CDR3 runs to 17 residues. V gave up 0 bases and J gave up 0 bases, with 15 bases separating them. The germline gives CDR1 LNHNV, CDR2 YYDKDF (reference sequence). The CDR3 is CATSRDLATANSYEQYF. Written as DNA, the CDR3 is TGTGCCACCAGCAGAGACCTCGCGACGGCCAACTCCTACGAGCAGTACTTC.

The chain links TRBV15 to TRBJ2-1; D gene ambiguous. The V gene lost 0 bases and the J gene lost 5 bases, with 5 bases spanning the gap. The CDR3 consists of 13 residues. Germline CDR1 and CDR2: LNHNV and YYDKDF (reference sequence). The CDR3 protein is CATSRDLHNEQFF. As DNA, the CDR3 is TGTGCCACCAGCAGAGATCTGCACAATGAGCAGTTCTTC. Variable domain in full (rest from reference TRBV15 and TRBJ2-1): DAMVIQNPRYQVTQFGKPVTLSCSQTLNHNVMYWYQQKSSQAPKLLFHYYDKDFNNEADTPDNFQSRRPNTSFCFLDIRSPGLGDTAMYLCATSRDLHNEQFFGPGTRLTVL.

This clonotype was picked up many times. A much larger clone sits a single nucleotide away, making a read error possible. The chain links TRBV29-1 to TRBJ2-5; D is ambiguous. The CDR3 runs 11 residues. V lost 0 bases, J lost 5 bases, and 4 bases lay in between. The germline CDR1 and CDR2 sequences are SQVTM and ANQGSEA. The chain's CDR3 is CSVEDWETQYF. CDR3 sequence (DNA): TGCAGCGTTGAAGATTGGGAGACCCAGTACTTC.

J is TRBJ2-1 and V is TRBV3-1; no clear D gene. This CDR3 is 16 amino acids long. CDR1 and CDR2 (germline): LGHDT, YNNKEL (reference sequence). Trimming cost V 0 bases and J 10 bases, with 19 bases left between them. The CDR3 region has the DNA TGTGCCAGCAGCCAAGATTCGGGCAGCGCCGGTTTGGAGCAGTTCTTC. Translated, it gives CASSQDSGSAGLEQFF.

CDR3 region: CASSQEFGMNTEAFF. CDR3 nucleotides: TGCGCCAGCAGCCAAGAGTTCGGAATGAACACTGAAGCTTTCTTT. V is TRBV4-1 and J is TRBJ1-1; D gene ambiguous. CDR3 length: 15 amino acids. With 0 bases removed from V and 0 bases from J, the gap between germline ends came to 8 bases. Germline-derived CDR1 and CDR2 are MGHRA and YSYEKL.

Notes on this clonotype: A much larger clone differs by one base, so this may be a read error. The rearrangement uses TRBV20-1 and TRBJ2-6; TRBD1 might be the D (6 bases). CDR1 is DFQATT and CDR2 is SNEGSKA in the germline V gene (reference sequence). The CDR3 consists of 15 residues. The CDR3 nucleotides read TGCAGTGCTAGAGATCCTGAGACAGGCGCCAACGTCCGGACTTTC. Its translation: CSARDPETGANVRTF.

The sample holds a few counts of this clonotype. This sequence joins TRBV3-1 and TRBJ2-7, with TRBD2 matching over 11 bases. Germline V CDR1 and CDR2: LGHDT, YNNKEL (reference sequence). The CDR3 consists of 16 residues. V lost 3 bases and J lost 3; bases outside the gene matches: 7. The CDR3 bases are TGTGCCAGCAGCCAGCAAGGACTAGCGGGTCTCTACGAGCAGTACTTC. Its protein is CASSQQGLAGLYEQYF.

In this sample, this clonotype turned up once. CDR3 amino acids: CASSRTSGRSNEQFF. DNA for the CDR3: TGTGCCAGCAGTAGGACTAGCGGGAGATCCAATGAGCAGTTCTTC. The chain has TRBV12-3 or TRBV12-4 and TRBJ2-1; 13 bases fit TRBD2. V gave up 5 bases and J gave up 6 bases; unmatched junction bases: 4. The CDR3 totals 15 residues.

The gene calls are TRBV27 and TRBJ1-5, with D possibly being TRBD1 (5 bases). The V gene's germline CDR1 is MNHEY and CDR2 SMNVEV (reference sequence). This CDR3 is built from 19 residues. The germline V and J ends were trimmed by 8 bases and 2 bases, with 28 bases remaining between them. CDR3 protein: CASSKAGTLGVIGNQPQHF. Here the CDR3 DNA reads TGTGCCAGCTCTAAGGCCGGGACCCTGGGGGTAATTGGCAATCAGCCCCAGCATTTT.

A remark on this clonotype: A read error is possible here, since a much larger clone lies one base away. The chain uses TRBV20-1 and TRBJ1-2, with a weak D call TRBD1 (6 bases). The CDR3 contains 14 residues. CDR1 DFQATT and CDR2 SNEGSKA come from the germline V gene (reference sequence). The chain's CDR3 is CSAPDPQGRYGCTF. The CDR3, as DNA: TGCAGTGCTCCGGACCCCCAGGGGAGGTATGGCTGCACCTTC.

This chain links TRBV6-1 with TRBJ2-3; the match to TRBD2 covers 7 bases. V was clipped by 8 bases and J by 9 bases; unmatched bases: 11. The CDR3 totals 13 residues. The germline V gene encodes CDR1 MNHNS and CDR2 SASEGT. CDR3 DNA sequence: TGTGCCAGCGGCCAACCCGGGGGGTCGACGCAGTATTTT. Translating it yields CASGQPGGSTQYF.

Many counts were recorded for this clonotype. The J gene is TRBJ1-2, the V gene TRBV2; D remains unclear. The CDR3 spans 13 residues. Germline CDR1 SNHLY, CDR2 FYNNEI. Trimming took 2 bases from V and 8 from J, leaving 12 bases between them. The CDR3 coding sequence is TGTGCCAGCAGTGAATATCTAGGGAGGGGCTACACCTTC. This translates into CASSEYLGRGYTF.

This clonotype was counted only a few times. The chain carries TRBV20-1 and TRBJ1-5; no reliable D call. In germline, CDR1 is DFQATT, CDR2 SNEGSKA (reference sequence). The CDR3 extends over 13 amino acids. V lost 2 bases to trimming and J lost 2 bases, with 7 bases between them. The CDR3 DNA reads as TGCAGTGCTAGATCCAACGGCAATCAGCCCCAGCATTTT. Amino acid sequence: CSARSNGNQPQHF.

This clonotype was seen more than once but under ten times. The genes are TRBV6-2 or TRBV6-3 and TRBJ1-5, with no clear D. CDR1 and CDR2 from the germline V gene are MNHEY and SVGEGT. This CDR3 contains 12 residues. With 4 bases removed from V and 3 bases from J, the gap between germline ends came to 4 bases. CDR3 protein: CASSSINQPQHF. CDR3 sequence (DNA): TGTGCCAGCAGTTCGATCAATCAGCCCCAGCATTTT.

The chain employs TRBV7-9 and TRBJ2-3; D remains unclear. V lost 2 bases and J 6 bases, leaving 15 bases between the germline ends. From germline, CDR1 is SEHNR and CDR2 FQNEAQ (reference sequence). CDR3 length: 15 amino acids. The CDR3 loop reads CASSLYEQGSDTQYF. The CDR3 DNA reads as TGTGCCAGCAGCTTATATGAGCAAGGAAGTGATACGCAGTATTTT.

The chain's CDR3 is CASSLNSGGRGSYEQYF. DNA of the CDR3: TGTGCCAGCAGCTTAAATTCGGGGGGCCGGGGCTCCTACGAGCAGTACTTC. The J gene is TRBJ2-7, the V gene TRBV7-2; D is possibly TRBD2 (7 bases). V lost 2 bases and J 0 bases, leaving 17 bases between the germline ends. CDR1 and CDR2 from the germline V gene are SGHTA and FQGNSA. The CDR3 sequence is 17 residues long.

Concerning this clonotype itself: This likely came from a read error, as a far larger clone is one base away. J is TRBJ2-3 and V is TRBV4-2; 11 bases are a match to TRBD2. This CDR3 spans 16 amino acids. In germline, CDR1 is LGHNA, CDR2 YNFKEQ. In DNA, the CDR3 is TGTGCCAGCAGCCAAGACCTAGCGGGGGGTACAGATACGCGGTATTTT. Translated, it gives CASSQDLAGGTDTRYF.

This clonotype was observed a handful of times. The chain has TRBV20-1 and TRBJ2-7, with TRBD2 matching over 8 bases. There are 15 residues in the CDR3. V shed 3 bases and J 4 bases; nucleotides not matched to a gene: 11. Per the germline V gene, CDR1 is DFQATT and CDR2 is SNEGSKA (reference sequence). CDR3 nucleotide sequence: TGCAGTGCTAGTGACAAGCGGGAGTTTGGGTACGAGCAGTACTTC. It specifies CSASDKREFGYEQYF.

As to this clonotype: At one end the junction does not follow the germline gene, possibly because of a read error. The CDR3 DNA sequence: TGCAGTGCTAGAGATCATCGTAGAGAAGACTACGAGCAGTATTTC. Encoded protein: CSARDHRREDYEQYF. The gene calls are TRBV20-1 and TRBJ2-7; weak D call: TRBD2 (5 bases). The CDR3 is made up of 15 amino acids. Germline V gives CDR1 DFQATT, CDR2 SNEGSKA (reference sequence).

The CDR3 here is CASSVAPKGVSYEQYF. The CDR3 region has the DNA TGTGCCAGCAGCGTCGCCCCAAAGGGGGTTTCCTACGAGCAGTACTTC. The rearrangement joins TRBV11-2 to TRBJ2-7; tentative D call: TRBD1 (6 bases). The CDR3 loop spans 16 amino acids. CDR1 is SGHAT, CDR2 FQNNGV, per germline. V was cut by 5 bases and J by 1 base, with 18 bases left in between.

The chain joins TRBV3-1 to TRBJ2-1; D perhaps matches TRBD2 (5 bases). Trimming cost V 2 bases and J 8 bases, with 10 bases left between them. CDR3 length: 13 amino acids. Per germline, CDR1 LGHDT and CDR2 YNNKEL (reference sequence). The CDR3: CASSQLSGYEQFF. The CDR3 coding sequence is TGTGCCAGCAGCCAATTATCGGGGTATGAGCAGTTCTTC.

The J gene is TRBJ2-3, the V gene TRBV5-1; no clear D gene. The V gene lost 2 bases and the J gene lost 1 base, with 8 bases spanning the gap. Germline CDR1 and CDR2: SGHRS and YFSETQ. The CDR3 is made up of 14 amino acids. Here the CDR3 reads CASSFHVGTDTQYF. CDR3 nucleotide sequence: TGCGCCAGCAGCTTCCATGTGGGCACAGATACGCAGTATTTT.